Detailed here is one T cell receptor (beta chain). This entry comes from a study of blood T cell repertoires in COVID-19. About the research overall: The study drew acute and convalescent COVID-19 samples from the United States, Italy and Spain. PBMCs, B-cell-depleted T cells, or T cells were the source of the cDNA or gDNA that made up the material.

In the authors' workflow: Amplification of reference gene primers provided the estimated nucleated cell counts. Measured with immunoSEQ multiplex PCR; TCRdb has only the in-frame clones, and not every one. V, J and clone size reflect that table, while D and trimming were determined from the DNA. The sample has some 19,000 clones, roughly nine tenths seen once. The CDR3 sequence is 15 residues long. Germline lookup yields CDR1 SGHTA and CDR2 FQGNSA. Trimming removed 5 bases from V and 2 bases from J, with 12 bases in between. V is TRBV7-2 and J is TRBJ2-2, with TRBD1 as a possible D gene (6 bases). This TCR was recovered from a man aged 55 to 69 with active COVID-19. Sequences were obtained from peripheral blood. This CDR3 is CASSLSGHNTGELFF. For the CDR3, the DNA is TGTGCCAGCAGCCTATCGGGACACAACACCGGGGAGCTGTTTTTT.